This TCR beta chain was retrieved from a study of glioma-infiltrating T cells. Notes on the study in general: Gliomas, especially low-grade, showed above-expected tissue-blood divergence; non-neoplastic patients showed below. Tissue and blood shared very few CDR3 sequences.

This clonotype occurred a few times. Its cognate antigen is unknown. Using RNA template, CDR3s of TCR alpha and beta were amplified with iRepertoire arm-PCR. One-step reverse transcription and amplification started from about 100-400 ng of tissue mRNA or PBMC total RNA. One entry per CDR3 protein results from TCRdb running MiXCR on the multiplex PCR reads. The sample yields some 190,000 distinct CDR3 sequences, about 32% seen once. V dropped 0 bases and J dropped 3; count of bases not matched to a gene: 2. The length of the CDR3 is 15 residues. The germline gives CDR1 LGHNA, CDR2 YSLEER. This receptor was obtained from a human donor with low-grade glioma or glioblastoma, undergoing nonglioma brain surgery, or in good health (not recorded which). The sample taken for sequencing was glioma tissue, nonneoplastic brain tissue, or PBMCs (not recorded which). The chain uses TRBV4-3 and TRBJ2-7, with 10 nucleotides matching TRBD1. Here the CDR3 reads CASSQDGTGVYEQYF. In DNA form, the CDR3 reads TGCGCCAGCAGCCAAGACGGGACAGGGGTCTACGAGCAGTACTTC.